The rows below give T cell receptor beta chains drawn from one sample of a study of cytomegalovirus exposure and HLA in healthy donors. The protocol was immunoSEQ multiplex PCR, while the TCRdb copy is restricted to in-frame clones and leaves out a portion. The sample contains approximately 220,000 clones, roughly 80% of which appear only once. The sample taken for sequencing was PBMCs. The receptors here all came from a girl between 2 and 10 years old in good health and CMV-seronegative. The CDR3 runs from the conserved cysteine through the conserved F or W. The order of the fields is V gene, clone size, D gene, J gene, CDR3 DNA, CDR3 protein. D genes are given only for firm matches. Only some rows state a clone size, as once, few, many or a class for expanded clones.

>TRBV6-5|once|TRBD1|TRBJ2-2
TGTGCCAGCTCGGGGAACAGGGGGCTGGCCGGGGAGCTGTTTTTT
CASSGNRGLAGELFF
>TRBV6-4|-|-|TRBJ2-1
TGTGCCAGCAGTGACTCCCCAGGGGCGGGTGATGAGCAGTTCTTC
CASSDSPGAGDEQFF
>TRBV19|-|-|TRBJ2-1
TGTGCCAGTAGTAACATAGCGGTGAGCTCCTACAATGAGCAGTTCTTC
CASSNIAVSSYNEQFF
>TRBV2|once|-|TRBJ1-2
TGTGCCAGCTTACTAAGGTCTGGGGGCGGCTATGGCTACACCTTC
CASLLRSGGGYGYTF
>TRBV12-5|-|TRBD1|TRBJ1-2
TGTGCTAGTGGACCGGGGACAGGGGGCCTCTATGGCTACACCTTC
CASGPGTGGLYGYTF
>TRBV6-6|-|-|TRBJ2-2
TGTGCCAGCAGTTACTCCGTGGTTCGGTACACCGGGGAGCTGTTTTTT
CASSYSVVRYTGELFF
>TRBV4-1|-|-|TRBJ1-2
TGCGCCAGCAGCCAAGATCGCCAGGGTGCGTGGTCTTCATTC
CASSQDRQGAWSSF
>TRBV5-1|-|-|TRBJ2-7
TGCGCCAGCAGCCCAGACTCTAGCTCCTACGAGCAGTACTTC
CASSPDSSSYEQYF
>TRBV25-1|-|-|TRBJ1-1
TGTGCCAGCAGTGAATTGAGGAACACTGAAGCTTTCTTT
CASSELRNTEAFF
>TRBV5-1|few|-|TRBJ1-6
TGCGCCAGCAGCCTAAACGGAGGTAATTCACCCCTCCACTTT
CASSLNGGNSPLHF
>TRBV5-4|-|-|TRBJ1-1
TGTGCCAGCAGCTTGGATTTTTGGGGGGACCACACTGAAGCTTTCTTT
CASSLDFWGDHTEAFF
>TRBV30|-|-|TRBJ2-7
TGTGCCTGGTCAACGCGCGGTAGCTCCTACGAGCAGTACTTC
CAWSTRGSSYEQYF
>TRBV7-9|-|-|TRBJ2-7
TGTGCCAGCAGCTTAGCTGCGGGACTGTCTCACTACGAGCAGTACTTC
CASSLAAGLSHYEQYF
>TRBV9|-|-|TRBJ2-2
TGTGCCAGCAGCGCGAGCCCCGCCCTAAACACCGGGGAGCTGTTTTTT
CASSASPALNTGELFF
>TRBV7-9|-|TRBD1|TRBJ1-2
TGTGCCAGCAGCTTAGCTTCGGGACAGGGTTCCCCTGGCTACACCTTC
CASSLASGQGSPGYTF
>TRBV15|-|-|TRBJ2-5
TGTGCCACCAGTAGAATACAAGAGACCCAGTACTTC
CATSRIQETQYF
>TRBV7-8|-|-|TRBJ2-1
TGTGCCAGCAGCCTCACTAGCTATGAGCAGTTCTTC
CASSLTSYEQFF
>TRBV2|-|-|TRBJ2-3
TGTGCCAGCAACCTGGAGATAGGAGATACGCAGTATTTT
CASNLEIGDTQYF
>TRBV5-4|-|TRBD1|TRBJ1-6
TGTGCCAGCAGACGACAGGGTCCTCAATCACCCCTCCACTTT
CASRRQGPQSPLHF
>TRBV2|-|TRBD2|TRBJ2-1
TGTGCCAGCAGCCTTGGGGAGGGGATTTTCTACAATGAGCAGTTCTTC
CASSLGEGIFYNEQFF
>TRBV2|-|-|TRBJ1-1
TGTGCCAGCAGGGACAGTAATGAAGCTTTCTTT
CASRDSNEAFF
>TRBV6-4|once|-|TRBJ1-1
TGTGCCAGCAGTGACTCAAGACGACAGCAGAACACTGAAGCTTTCTTT
CASSDSRRQQNTEAFF
>TRBV6-1|few|TRBD1|TRBJ1-3
TGTGCCAGCAGCGCCGACAGGGGAGGTGGAAACACCATATATTTT
CASSADRGGGNTIYF
>TRBV30|-|-|TRBJ1-2
TGTGCCTGGAGTGTGGGAGGGAATGGCTACACCTTC
CAWSVGGNGYTF
>TRBV7-2|-|-|TRBJ1-6
TGTGCCAGCAGCTTAGCTGTGACAGAATATAATTCACCCCTCCACTTT
CASSLAVTEYNSPLHF
>TRBV19|-|TRBD1|TRBJ1-3
TGTGCCTCTGCGGGGACAGGAGTCAACACCATATATTTT
CASAGTGVNTIYF
>TRBV10-2|-|TRBD2|TRBJ2-1
TGCGCCAGCAGTGGGACATTTGCAGCGGGGGGCTCCTACAATGAGCAGTTCTTC
CASSGTFAAGGSYNEQFF
>TRBV5-5|-|-|TRBJ1-1
TGTGCCAGCAGCCAGCAGGTGAACACTGAAGCTTTCTTT
CASSQQVNTEAFF
>TRBV5-6|few|-|TRBJ1-1
TGTGCCAGCAGCTTGCCTTCAGGGAACACTGAAGCTTTCTTT
CASSLPSGNTEAFF
>TRBV4-1|few|TRBD1|TRBJ1-2
TGCGCCAGCAGCCCTATACATGACAGGGCCAGCTATGGCTACACCTTC
CASSPIHDRASYGYTF
>TRBV5-4|-|-|TRBJ2-7
TGTGCCAGCAGCTTGGGGCGCGGACAGATGTACGAGCAGTACTTC
CASSLGRGQMYEQYF
>TRBV10-3|-|TRBD1|TRBJ1-5
TGTGCCATCAGTGATGGGGACAGGAGGTTGGGGCAGCCCCAGCATTTT
CAISDGDRRLGQPQHF
>TRBV4-1|-|TRBD1|TRBJ2-7
TGCGCCAGCAGCCAAGATGGTCTCAGGGGGATTGAGCAGTACTTC
CASSQDGLRGIEQYF
>TRBV29-1|-|TRBD1|TRBJ2-7
TGCAGCGTTGTACTAATCCGGGACAGGGGCTCCTACGAGCAGTACTTC
CSVVLIRDRGSYEQYF
>TRBV15|-|TRBD1|TRBJ2-3
TGTGCCACCAGCAGAGGAGGGGGCGACACAGATACGCAGTATTTT
CATSRGGGDTDTQYF
>TRBV7-9|few|-|TRBJ1-1
TGTGCCAGCAGCTTAGCAACTTTTTGGGACAAAGCTTTCTTT
CASSLATFWDKAFF